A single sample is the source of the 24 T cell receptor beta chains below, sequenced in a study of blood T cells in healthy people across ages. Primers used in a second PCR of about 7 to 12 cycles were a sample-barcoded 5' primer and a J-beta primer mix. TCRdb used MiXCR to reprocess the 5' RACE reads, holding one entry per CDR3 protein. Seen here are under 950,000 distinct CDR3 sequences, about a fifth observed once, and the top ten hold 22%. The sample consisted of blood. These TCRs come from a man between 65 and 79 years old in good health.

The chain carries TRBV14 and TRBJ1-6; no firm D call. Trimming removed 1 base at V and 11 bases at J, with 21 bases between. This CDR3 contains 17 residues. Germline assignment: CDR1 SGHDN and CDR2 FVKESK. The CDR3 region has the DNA TGTGCCAGCAGCCAAGGCTCGGGAGGCCTTTCGTCGGCACCCCTCCACTTT. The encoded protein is CASSQGSGGLSSAPLHF.

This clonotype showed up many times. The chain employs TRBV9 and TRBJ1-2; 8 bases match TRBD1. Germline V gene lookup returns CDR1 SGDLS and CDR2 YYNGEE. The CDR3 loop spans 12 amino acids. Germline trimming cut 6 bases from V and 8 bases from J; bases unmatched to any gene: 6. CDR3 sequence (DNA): TGTGCCAGCACCTCGACAGGGGAGGGCTACACCTTC. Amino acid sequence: CASTSTGEGYTF.

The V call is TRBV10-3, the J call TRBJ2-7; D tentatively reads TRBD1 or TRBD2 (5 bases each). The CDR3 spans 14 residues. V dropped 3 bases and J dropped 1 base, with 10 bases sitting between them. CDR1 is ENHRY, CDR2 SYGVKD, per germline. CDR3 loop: CAISEGTGSYEQYF. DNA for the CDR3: TGTGCCATCAGTGAAGGGACCGGGTCCTACGAGCAGTACTTC.

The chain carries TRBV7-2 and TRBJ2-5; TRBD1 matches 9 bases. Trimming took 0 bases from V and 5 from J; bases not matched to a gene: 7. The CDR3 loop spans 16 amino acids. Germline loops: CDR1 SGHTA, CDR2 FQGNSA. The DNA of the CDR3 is TGTGCCAGCAGCTTAGCGGGGGGACAGGGTTGGGAGACCCAGTACTTC. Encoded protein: CASSLAGGQGWETQYF. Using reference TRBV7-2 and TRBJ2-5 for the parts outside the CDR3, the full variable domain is GAGVSQSPSNKVTEKGKDVELRCDPISGHTALYWYRQSLGQGLEFLIYFQGNSAPDKSGLPSDRFSAERTGGSVSTLTIQRTQQEDSAVYLCASSLAGGQGWETQYFGPGTRLLVL.

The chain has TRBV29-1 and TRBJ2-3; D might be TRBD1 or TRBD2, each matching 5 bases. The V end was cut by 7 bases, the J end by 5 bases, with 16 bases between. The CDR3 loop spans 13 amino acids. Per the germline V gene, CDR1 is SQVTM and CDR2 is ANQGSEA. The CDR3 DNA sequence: TGCAGCGGCCCTACGGATGGGGGAGATACGCAGTATTTT. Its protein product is CSGPTDGGDTQYF.

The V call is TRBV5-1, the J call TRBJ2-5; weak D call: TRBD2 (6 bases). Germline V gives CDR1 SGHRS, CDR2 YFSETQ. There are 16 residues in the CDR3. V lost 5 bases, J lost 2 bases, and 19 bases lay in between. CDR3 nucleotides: TGCGCCAGCAGTTTATCGACTAGATCTTTACAAGAGACCCAGTACTTC. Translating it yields CASSLSTRSLQETQYF.

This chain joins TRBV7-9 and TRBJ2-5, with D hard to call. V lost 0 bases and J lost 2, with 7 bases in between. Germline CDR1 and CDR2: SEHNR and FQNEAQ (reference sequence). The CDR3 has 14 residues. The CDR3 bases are TGTGCCAGCAGCTTAGCTCCGGAACAAGAGACCCAGTACTTC. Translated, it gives CASSLAPEQETQYF.

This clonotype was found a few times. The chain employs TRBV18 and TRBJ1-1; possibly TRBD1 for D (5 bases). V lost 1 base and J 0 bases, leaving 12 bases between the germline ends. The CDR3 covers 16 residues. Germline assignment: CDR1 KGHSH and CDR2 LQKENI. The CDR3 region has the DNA TGTGCCAGCTCACCACGAATTGGGACGGTGAACACTGAAGCTTTCTTT. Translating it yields CASSPRIGTVNTEAFF.

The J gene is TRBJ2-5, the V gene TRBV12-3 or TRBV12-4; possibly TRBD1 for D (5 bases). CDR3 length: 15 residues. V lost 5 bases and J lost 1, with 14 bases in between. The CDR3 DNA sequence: TGTGCCAGCAGTCTCAACCACGACAGCCAAGAGACCCAGTACTTC. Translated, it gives CASSLNHDSQETQYF.

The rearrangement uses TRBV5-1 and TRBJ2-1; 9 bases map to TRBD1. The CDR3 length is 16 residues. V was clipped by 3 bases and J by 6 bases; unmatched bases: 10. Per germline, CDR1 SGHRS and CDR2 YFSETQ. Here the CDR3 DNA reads TGCGCCAGCAGCTATCTCGGGACAGGGCTCGGCAATGAGCAGTTCTTC. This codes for CASSYLGTGLGNEQFF.

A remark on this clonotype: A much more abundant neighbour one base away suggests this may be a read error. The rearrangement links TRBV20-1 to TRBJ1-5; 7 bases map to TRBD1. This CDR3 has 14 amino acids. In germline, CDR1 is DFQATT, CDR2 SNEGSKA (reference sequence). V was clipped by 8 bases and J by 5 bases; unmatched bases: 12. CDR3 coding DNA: TGCAGTACTGCCGACAGGGATGCTTATCAGCCCCAGCATTTT. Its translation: CSTADRDAYQPQHF.

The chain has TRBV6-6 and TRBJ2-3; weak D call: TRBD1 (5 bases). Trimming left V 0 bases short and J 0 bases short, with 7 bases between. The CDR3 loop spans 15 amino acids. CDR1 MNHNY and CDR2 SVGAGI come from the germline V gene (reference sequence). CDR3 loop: CASSYSGQSTDTQYF. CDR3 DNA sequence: TGTGCCAGCAGTTACTCGGGGCAGAGCACAGATACGCAGTATTTT.

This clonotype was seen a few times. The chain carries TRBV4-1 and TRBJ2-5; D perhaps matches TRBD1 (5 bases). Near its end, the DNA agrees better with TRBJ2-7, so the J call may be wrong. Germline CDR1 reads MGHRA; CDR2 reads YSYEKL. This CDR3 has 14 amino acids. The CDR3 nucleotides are TGCGCCAGCAGCCAAGATGGGGCCCGCTACGAGCAGTACTTC. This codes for CASSQDGARYEQYF.

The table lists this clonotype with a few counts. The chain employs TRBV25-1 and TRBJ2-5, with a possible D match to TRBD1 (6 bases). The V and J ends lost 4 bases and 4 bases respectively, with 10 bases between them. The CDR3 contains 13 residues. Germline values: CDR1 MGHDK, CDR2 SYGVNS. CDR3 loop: CASSGTGRETQYF. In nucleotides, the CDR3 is TGTGCCAGCAGTGGAACAGGGCGAGAGACCCAGTACTTC.

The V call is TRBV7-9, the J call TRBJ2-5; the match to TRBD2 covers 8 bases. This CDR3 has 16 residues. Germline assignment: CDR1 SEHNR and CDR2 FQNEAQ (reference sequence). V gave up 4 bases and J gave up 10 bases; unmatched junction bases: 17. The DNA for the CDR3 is TGTGCCAGCAGCTCCACCTCTAGCGGGCCAGGTGTGGACCAGTACTTC. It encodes CASSSTSSGPGVDQYF.

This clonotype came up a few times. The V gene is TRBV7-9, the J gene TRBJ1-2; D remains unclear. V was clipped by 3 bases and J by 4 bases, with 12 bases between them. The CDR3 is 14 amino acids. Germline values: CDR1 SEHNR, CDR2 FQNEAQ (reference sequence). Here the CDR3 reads CASSLTSASYGYTF. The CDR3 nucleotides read TGTGCCAGCAGCTTGACCTCGGCGAGCTATGGCTACACCTTC.

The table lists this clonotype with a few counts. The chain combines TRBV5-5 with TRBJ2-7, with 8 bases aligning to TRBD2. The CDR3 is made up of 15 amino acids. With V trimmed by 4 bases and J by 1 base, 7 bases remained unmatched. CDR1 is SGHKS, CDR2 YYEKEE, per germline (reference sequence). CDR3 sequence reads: CASSLGLGMSYEQYV. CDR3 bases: TGTGCCAGCAGCCTGGGACTAGGGATGTCCTACGAGCAGTACGTC.

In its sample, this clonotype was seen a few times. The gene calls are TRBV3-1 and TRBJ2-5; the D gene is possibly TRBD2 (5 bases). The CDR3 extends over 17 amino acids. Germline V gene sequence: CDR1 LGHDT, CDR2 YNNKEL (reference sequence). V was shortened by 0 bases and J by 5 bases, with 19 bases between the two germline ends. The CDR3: CASSQDNGLQTKETQYF. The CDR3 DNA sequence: TGTGCCAGCAGCCAAGATAATGGGTTACAGACTAAGGAGACCCAGTACTTC.

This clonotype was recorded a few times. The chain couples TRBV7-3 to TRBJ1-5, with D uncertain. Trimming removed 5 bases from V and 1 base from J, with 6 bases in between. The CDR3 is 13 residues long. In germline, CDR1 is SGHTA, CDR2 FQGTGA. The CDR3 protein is CASSQGSNQPQHF. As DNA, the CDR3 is TGTGCCAGCAGCCAAGGGAGCAATCAGCCCCAGCATTTT.

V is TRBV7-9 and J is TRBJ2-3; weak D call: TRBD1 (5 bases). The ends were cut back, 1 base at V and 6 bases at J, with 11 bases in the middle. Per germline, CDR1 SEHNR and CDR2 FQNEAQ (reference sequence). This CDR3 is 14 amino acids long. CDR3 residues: CASSLEQGRDTQYF. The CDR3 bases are TGTGCCAGCAGCTTAGAGCAGGGTCGGGATACGCAGTATTTT.

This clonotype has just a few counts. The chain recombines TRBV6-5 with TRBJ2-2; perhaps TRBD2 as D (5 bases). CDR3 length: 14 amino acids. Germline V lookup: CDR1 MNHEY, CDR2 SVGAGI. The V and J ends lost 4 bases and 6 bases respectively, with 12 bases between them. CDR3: CASSSGILPGELFF. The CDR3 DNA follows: TGTGCCAGCAGTTCGGGGATCCTGCCCGGGGAGCTGTTTTTT.

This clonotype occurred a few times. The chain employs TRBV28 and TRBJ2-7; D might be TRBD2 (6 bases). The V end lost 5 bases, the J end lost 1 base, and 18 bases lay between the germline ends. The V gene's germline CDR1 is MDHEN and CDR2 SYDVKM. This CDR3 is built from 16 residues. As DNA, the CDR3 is TGTGCCAGCAGTCCGGTGTTGGGGGAGGTTTCCTACGAGCAGTACTTC. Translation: CASSPVLGEVSYEQYF.

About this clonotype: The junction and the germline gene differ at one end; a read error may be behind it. DNA of the CDR3: TGTGCCGGCTCACCGCGACAGAGCCGCGGAGATACGCAGTATTTT. It codes for CAGSPRQSRGDTQYF. V and J are TRBV18 and TRBJ2-3; weak D call: TRBD1 (5 bases). In germline, CDR1 is KGHSH, CDR2 LQKENI. The CDR3 spans 15 residues.

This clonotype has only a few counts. The CDR3 region is CASSSRGQVDTQYF. Here the CDR3 DNA reads TGTGCCAGCAGTTCCAGGGGGCAAGTAGATACGCAGTATTTT. V gene TRBV3-1 combines with J gene TRBJ2-3; TRBD1 aligns across 8 bases. The germline V gene encodes CDR1 LGHDT and CDR2 YNNKEL (reference sequence). Trimming at V came to 6 bases and at J to 5 bases, leaving 7 bases not matched to a gene. This CDR3 spans 14 amino acids.